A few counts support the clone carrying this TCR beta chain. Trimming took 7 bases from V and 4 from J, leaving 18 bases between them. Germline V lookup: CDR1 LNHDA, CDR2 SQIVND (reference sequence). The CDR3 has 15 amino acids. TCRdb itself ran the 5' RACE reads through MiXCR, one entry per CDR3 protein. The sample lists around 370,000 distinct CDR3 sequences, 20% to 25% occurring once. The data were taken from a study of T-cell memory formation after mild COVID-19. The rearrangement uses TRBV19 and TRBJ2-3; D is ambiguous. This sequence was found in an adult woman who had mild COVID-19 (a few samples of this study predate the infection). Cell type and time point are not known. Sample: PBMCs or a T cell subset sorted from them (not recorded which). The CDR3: CASNRATTPADTQYF. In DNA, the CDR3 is TGTGCCAGTAATAGAGCGACCACCCCCGCAGATACGCAGTATTTT.